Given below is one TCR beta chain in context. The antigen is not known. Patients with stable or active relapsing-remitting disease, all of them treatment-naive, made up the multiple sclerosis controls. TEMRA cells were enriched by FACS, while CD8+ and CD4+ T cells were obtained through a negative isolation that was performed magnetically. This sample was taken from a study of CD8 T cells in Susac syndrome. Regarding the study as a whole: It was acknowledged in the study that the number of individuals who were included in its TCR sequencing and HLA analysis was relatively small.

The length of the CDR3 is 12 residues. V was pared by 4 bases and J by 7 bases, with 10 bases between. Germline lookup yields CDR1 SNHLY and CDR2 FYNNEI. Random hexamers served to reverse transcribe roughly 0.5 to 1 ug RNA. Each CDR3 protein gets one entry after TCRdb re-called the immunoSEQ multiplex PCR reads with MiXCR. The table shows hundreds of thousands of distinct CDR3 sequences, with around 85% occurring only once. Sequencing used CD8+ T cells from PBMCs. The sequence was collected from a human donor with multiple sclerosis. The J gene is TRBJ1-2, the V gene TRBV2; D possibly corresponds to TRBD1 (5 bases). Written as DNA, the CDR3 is TGTGCCAGCAGTGTCAGGGAGGGTGGCTACACCTTC. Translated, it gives CASSVREGGYTF.